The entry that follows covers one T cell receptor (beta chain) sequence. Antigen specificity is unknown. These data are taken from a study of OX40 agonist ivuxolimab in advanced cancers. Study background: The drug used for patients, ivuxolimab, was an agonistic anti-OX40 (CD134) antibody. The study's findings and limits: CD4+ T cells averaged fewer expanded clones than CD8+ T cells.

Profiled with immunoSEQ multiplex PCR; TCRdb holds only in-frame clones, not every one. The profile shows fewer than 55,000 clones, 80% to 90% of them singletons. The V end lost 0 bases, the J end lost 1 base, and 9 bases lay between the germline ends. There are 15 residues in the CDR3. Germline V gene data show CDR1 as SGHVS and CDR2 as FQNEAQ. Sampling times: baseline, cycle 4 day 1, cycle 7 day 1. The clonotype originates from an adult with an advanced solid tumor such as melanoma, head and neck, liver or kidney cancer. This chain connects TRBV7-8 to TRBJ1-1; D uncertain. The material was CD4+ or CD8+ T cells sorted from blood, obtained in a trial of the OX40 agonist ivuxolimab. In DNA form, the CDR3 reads TGTGCCAGCAGCTTAGCCATCAAACGGAACACTGAAGCTTTCTTT. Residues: CASSLAIKRNTEAFF.